This TCR beta chain originates from a study of early T cells in non-severe SARS-CoV-2 infection. Study information: From unsorted whole blood, bulk RNA was sequenced, and the chains remained unpaired.

Molecules of cDNA were individually given unique molecular identifiers that were attached to them. Each CDR3 protein gets one entry after TCRdb re-called the 5' RACE reads with MiXCR. The sample contains under 85,000 distinct CDR3 sequences, around 12% of which appear only once. Turning to this clonotype: Its antigen is unknown.

Overall study results and limits: Anti-spike CD8 responses were favored by VDJdb matching, which missed private and CD4 specificities.

The sample here was whole blood, taken at baseline. This clonotype was sampled from an adult who was a healthcare worker with PCR-confirmed SARS-CoV-2 infection or an uninfected control (not recorded which). The donor label of this sample is uncertain.

CDR3 region: CASSLSVLRRAGEQYF. The CDR3 bases are TGTGCCAGCAGTTTATCGGTCCTGCGGAGGGCCGGCGAGCAGTACTTC. The V gene is TRBV27, the J gene TRBJ2-7, with D possibly matching TRBD2 (6 bases). This CDR3 spans 16 amino acids. Trimming shortened V by 0 bases and J by 6 bases, and 18 bases separated the two germline ends. The germline V gene encodes CDR1 MNHEY and CDR2 SMNVEV (reference sequence).